This T cell receptor beta chain derives from a study of PD-1 blockade in classical Hodgkin lymphoma. Findings of the study overall: Later analyses included only patients treated at least 1 year post-ASCT. CD4+ TCR diversity rose significantly by C4D1, and CD8+ TCR diversity did not.

Every patient was affected by relapse after autologous stem cell transplantation, while exposure to brentuximab vedotin was not uniform. Complete response, partial response or progressive disease constituted the best response categories observed. Using immunoSEQ multiplex PCR, the repertoire was profiled, and TCRdb retains in-frame clones only, with some absent. Here the sample spans roughly 61,000 clones, around 93% being singletons. Germline V gene sequence: CDR1 SGHAT, CDR2 FQDESV (reference sequence). V was trimmed by 4 bases and J by 4 bases, leaving 4 bases between them. CDR3 length: 11 residues. In regard to this clone: Its antigen is not identified. Other DNA sequences in the sample encode the same CDR3.

Sequences were derived from peripheral blood mononuclear cells (PBMCs), sampled before the second cycle of nivolumab. The clonotype was recovered from a human donor with classical Hodgkin lymphoma. The chain combines TRBV11-1 with TRBJ2-5; D unclear. The CDR3 sequence is CASSSLETQYF. The CDR3 DNA reads TGTGCCAGCAGCTCCTTAGAGACCCAGTACTTC. The whole variable domain, remainder taken from reference TRBV11-1 and TRBJ2-5, is EAEVAQSPRYKITEKSQAVAFWCDPISGHATLYWYRQILGQGPELLVQFQDESVVDDSQLPKDRFSAERLKGVDSTLKIQPAELGDSAMYLCASSSLETQYFGPGTRLLVL.